The source of this TCR beta chain is a study of T cells after yellow fever vaccination. Study results and limitations: Most primary-vaccination clones reappeared after the booster (96% CD4, about 88% CD8). The presence of abundant clonotypes contaminating from the bulk population was possible in FACS-sorted repertoires. The secondary T-cell response peaked on day 5, not day 15, but was weaker.

Germline lookup yields CDR1 SGHTA and CDR2 FQGNSA. This CDR3 has 17 residues. Trimming cost V 2 bases and J 0 bases, with 11 bases left between them. TCRdb reanalysed the 5' RACE reads using MiXCR and keeps one entry per CDR3 protein. The sample records fewer than 350,000 distinct CDR3 sequences, 3.5% to 4.5% being singletons. The table lists this clonotype with a few counts. Its antigen is still unknown. The genes are TRBV7-2 and TRBJ2-6; D is unresolved. The sequence was obtained from a man between 18 and 29 years old who received the YFV17D yellow fever vaccine. The sample here was PBMCs, taken 15 days after the yellow fever booster vaccination. This CDR3 is CASSLNRVDSGANVLTF. The CDR3 DNA is TGTGCCAGCAGCTTAAACCGAGTAGACTCTGGGGCCAACGTCCTGACTTTC.